The clone carrying this TCR beta chain was counted a few times. Antigen: not known. This entry is derived from a study of Ad26.COV2.S vaccination and SARS-CoV-2 variants. Study-level background: Sample donor was a member of the COV1001 Ad26.COV2.S trial arm. Study-wide findings and caveats: After vaccination, substantial breadth of spike-specific CD8+ and CD4+ responses was reported.

This CDR3 has 13 amino acids. Germline loops: CDR1 ENHRY, CDR2 SYGVKD. The V end lost 2 bases, the J end lost 12 bases, and 14 bases lay between the germline ends. Sequenced by immunoSEQ multiplex PCR; TCRdb stores in-frame clones only, minus some. The table lists 350,000 to 500,000 clones, around 89% of them singletons. Treatment reported: 19 received Ad26.COV2.S at low or high dose, single or two shots; about 5 received placebo; per-sample allocation not given. Collection of samples fell on day 63 after the first vaccine or placebo injection. This chain connects TRBV10-3 to TRBJ1-3; the D gene is possibly TRBD1 (6 bases). The receptor's source is a person aged 18-60 years who received the Ad26.COV2.S COVID-19 vaccine or a placebo. Sequences were derived from peripheral blood, sampled in a trial of Ad26.COV2.S vaccine versus placebo. The CDR3 protein is CAISEVGGADIYF. The CDR3 coding sequence is TGTGCCATCAGTGAGGTCGGGGGGGCCGACATATATTTT.